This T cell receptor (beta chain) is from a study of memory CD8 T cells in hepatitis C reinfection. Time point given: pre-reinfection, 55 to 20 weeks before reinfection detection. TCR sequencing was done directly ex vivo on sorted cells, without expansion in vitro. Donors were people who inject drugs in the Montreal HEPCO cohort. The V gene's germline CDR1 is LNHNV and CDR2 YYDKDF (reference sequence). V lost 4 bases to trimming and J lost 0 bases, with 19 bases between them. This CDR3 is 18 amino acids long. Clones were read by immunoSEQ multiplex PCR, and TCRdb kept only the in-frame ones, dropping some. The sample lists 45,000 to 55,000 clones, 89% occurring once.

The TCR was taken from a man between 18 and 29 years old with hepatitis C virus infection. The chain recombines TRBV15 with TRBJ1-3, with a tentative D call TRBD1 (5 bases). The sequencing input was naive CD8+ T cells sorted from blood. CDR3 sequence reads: CATSNRDRLDYSGNTIYF. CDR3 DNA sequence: TGTGCCACCAGCAACCGGGACCGACTAGACTACTCTGGAAACACCATATATTTT.